A single sample gave rise to the 15 T cell receptor beta chains below, sequenced in a study of CD8 T cells in ankylosing spondylitis. MiXCR, applied by TCRdb to the 5' RACE reads, yields one record per CDR3 protein. The data show roughly 25,000 distinct CDR3 sequences, with around 16% seen just once and around 28% held by the top ten. The sample was blood. All receptors come from a male donor with ankylosing spondylitis or in good health (not recorded which).

In this sample, this clonotype turned up many times. The chain has TRBV28 and TRBJ1-1; 8 bases align to TRBD1. The CDR3 runs 16 residues. The V gene end was trimmed by 8 bases and the J gene end by 1 base; junction bases not matched to a gene: 12. Germline V gives CDR1 MDHEN, CDR2 SYDVKM. The CDR3 spells CASLPGQGQRNTEAFF. The CDR3 DNA sequence: TGTGCCAGCCTACCCGGACAGGGTCAGAGGAACACTGAAGCTTTCTTT. Supplemented by reference TRBV28 and TRBJ1-1, the full variable domain reads DVKVTQSSRYLVKRTGEKVFLECVQDMDHENMFWYRQDPGLGLRLIYFSYDVKMKEKGDIPEGYSVSREKKERFSLILESASTNQTSMYLCASLPGQGQRNTEAFFGQGTRLTVV.

The chain combines TRBV5-1 with TRBJ2-2; a possible D gene is TRBD2 (5 bases). This CDR3 is 16 amino acids long. Germline assignment: CDR1 SGHRS and CDR2 YFSETQ. Trimming shortened V by 0 bases and J by 2 bases, and 11 bases separated the two germline ends. CDR3 protein: CASSLVPGINTGELFF. The CDR3 nucleotides are TGCGCCAGCAGCTTGGTGCCCGGGATCAACACCGGGGAGCTGTTTTTT.

This clonotype has more than one count but fewer than ten. The chain links TRBV7-2 to TRBJ2-5, with TRBD1 as a possible D gene (5 bases). Germline V gives CDR1 SGHTA, CDR2 FQGNSA. The CDR3 is 15 residues long. V shed 1 base and J shed 4 bases, with 13 bases lying between them. CDR3 sequence reads: CASSLEIRVRETQYF. CDR3 coding DNA: TGTGCCAGCAGCTTAGAGATCAGGGTCCGAGAGACCCAGTACTTC.

This clonotype has a handful of counts. This sequence joins TRBV2 and TRBJ2-1, with 9 bases fitting TRBD1. Losses at the gene ends were 6 bases for V and 8 bases for J; bases not matched to a gene: 5. Germline V gene lookup returns CDR1 SNHLY and CDR2 FYNNEI. This CDR3 is 13 amino acids long. CDR3 amino acids: CASREDRGHEQFF. The CDR3 DNA is TGTGCCAGCAGGGAGGACAGGGGACATGAGCAGTTCTTC.

The J gene is TRBJ2-1, the V gene TRBV10-3, with TRBD2 matching 13 bases. The CDR3 totals 15 residues. Germline V CDR1 and CDR2: ENHRY, SYGVKD. V was pared by 2 bases and J by 9 bases, with 4 bases of the junction left unmatched. For the CDR3, the DNA is TGTGCCATCAGTGAGACTAGCGGGGGGGCCGCTGAGCAGTTCTTC. Its translation is CAISETSGGAAEQFF.

The V gene is TRBV20-1, the J gene TRBJ2-1; D gene uncertain. The CDR3 has 14 residues. Germline V gene lookup returns CDR1 DFQATT and CDR2 SNEGSKA (reference sequence). The V end lost 6 bases, the J end lost 3 bases, and 15 bases lay between the germline ends. CDR3 amino acids: CSANPVSRYNEQFF. In DNA form, the CDR3 reads TGCAGTGCAAATCCCGTGTCTCGCTACAATGAGCAGTTCTTC.

There are a few counts of this clonotype. This chain connects TRBV12-3 or TRBV12-4 to TRBJ2-1, with 12 bases matching TRBD2. The CDR3 contains 14 residues. With 6 bases clipped from V and 6 bases from J, the junction kept 3 bases outside the gene matches. CDR3 residues: CASRTSGSPNEQFF. The CDR3 coding sequence is TGTGCCAGCAGGACTAGCGGGAGTCCCAATGAGCAGTTCTTC.

The chain combines TRBV29-1 with TRBJ2-2; possible D gene TRBD1, 6 bases. Germline V gives CDR1 SQVTM, CDR2 ANQGSEA. Trimming took 1 base from V and 4 from J, leaving 16 bases between them. The CDR3 loop spans 16 amino acids. The CDR3 coding sequence is TGCAGCGTTGAAGTCCCCGAACAGGGCCTCACCGGGGAGCTGTTTTTT. Protein sequence: CSVEVPEQGLTGELFF.

CDR3 amino acids: CASSQPGTGDEAFF. The CDR3 DNA reads TGTGCCAGCAGCCAACCCGGGACAGGCGATGAAGCTTTCTTT. The chain couples TRBV3-1 to TRBJ1-1, with TRBD1 identical over 8 bases. CDR3 length: 14 amino acids. Unmatched junction bases numbered 6, after V lost 2 bases and J lost 7 bases. CDR1 LGHDT and CDR2 YNNKEL come from the germline V gene (reference sequence).

The chain couples TRBV6-6 to TRBJ2-1; 10 nucleotides line up with TRBD1. With V trimmed by 5 bases and J by 7 bases, 11 bases remained unmatched. CDR1 is MNHNY and CDR2 is SVGAGI in the germline V gene (reference sequence). This CDR3 spans 16 amino acids. CDR3 nucleotides: TGTGCCAGCAGTCAACTCCGGGACAGGGGAGTAAATGAGCAGTTCTTC. This codes for CASSQLRDRGVNEQFF.

V usage is TRBV7-9 and J usage is TRBJ2-5; D gene unclear. The CDR3 extends over 14 amino acids. Germline V gene sequence: CDR1 SEHNR, CDR2 FQNEAQ (reference sequence). Trimming removed 5 bases from V and 5 bases from J, with 15 bases in between. DNA for the CDR3: TGTGCCAGCAGCACTGCCGGGCTGCGGGAGACCCAGTACTTC. This encodes CASSTAGLRETQYF.

This clonotype was counted at least ten times. This sequence joins TRBV27 and TRBJ2-2; no reliable D call. The CDR3 spans 14 residues. Germline values: CDR1 MNHEY, CDR2 SMNVEV (reference sequence). V gave up 3 bases and J gave up 5 bases, with 10 bases separating them. CDR3 sequence: CASSFNPNTGELFF. CDR3 sequence (DNA): TGTGCCAGCAGTTTTAATCCTAATACCGGGGAGCTGTTTTTT.

This clonotype was picked up many times. A junction end diverges from the germline sequence, so it may reflect a read error. The chain links TRBV15 to TRBJ1-2, with TRBD1 matching over 12 bases. This CDR3 region has 18 residues. Germline CDR1 LNHNV, CDR2 YYDKDF (reference sequence). The CDR3 sequence is CATSRVPEKGQGARQPGF. The CDR3 DNA reads TGTGCCACCAGCAGAGTCCCGGAAAAGGGACAGGGGGCTCGACAACCCGGCTTC. Full variable domain (rest looked up from reference TRBV15 and TRBJ1-2): DAMVIQNPRYQVTQFGKPVTLSCSQTLNHNVMYWYQQKSSQAPKLLFHYYDKDFNNEADTPDNFQSRRPNTSFCFLDIRSPGLGDTAMYLCATSRVPEKGQGARQPGFGSGTRLTVV.

This clonotype appeared a few times. The rearrangement joins TRBV19 to TRBJ2-5, with 11 bases aligning to TRBD2. The CDR3 consists of 14 residues. Germline V gene sequence: CDR1 LNHDA, CDR2 SQIVND (reference sequence). Unmatched junction bases numbered 2, after V lost 6 bases and J lost 2 bases. CDR3 nucleotide sequence: TGTGCCAGTAGGAGACTAGCGGGACAAGAGACCCAGTACTTC. Translating it yields CASRRLAGQETQYF.

This clonotype was detected a few times. This chain's CDR3 is CASSSWTGYQETQYF. The CDR3 DNA sequence: TGTGCCAGCAGTTCCTGGACAGGGTACCAAGAGACCCAGTACTTC. The genes are TRBV9 and TRBJ2-5; 8 nucleotides align to TRBD1. CDR1 and CDR2 (germline): SGDLS, YYNGEE. Germline trimming cut 5 bases from V and 0 bases from J; bases unmatched to any gene: 6. This CDR3 spans 15 amino acids.